This T cell receptor (beta chain) emerged from a study of cytomegalovirus exposure and HLA in healthy donors. Whole-study findings and limits: Within an earlier analysis, most TCR beta V segments proved productive either about 87% or about 30% of the time.

This clone was picked up a small number of times. Its antigen is currently unknown. The PCR employed 60 Vbeta primers together with 13 Jbeta primers. Generated by immunoSEQ multiplex PCR, the TCRdb table keeps only in-frame clones and is missing some. The sample includes 170,000 or so clones, about 80% of them seen just once. Trimming at V came to 4 bases and at J to 8 bases, leaving 6 bases not matched to a gene. Germline V lookup: CDR1 WNHNN, CDR2 SYGVQD (reference sequence). The CDR3 is 13 amino acids. This clonotype was obtained from a woman aged 45-59 years in good health and CMV-seronegative. The sample comprised PBMCs. The chain recombines TRBV10-1 with TRBJ2-7; the match to TRBD1 covers 9 bases. The DNA of the CDR3 is TGCGCCAGCAGTGGATCGACAGGGGGTAAGCAGTACTTC. Amino acid sequence: CASSGSTGGKQYF.